A single sample is the source of the 2 T cell receptor beta chains below, sequenced in a study of blood T cell repertoires in COVID-19. This table comes from immunoSEQ multiplex PCR, and its TCRdb copy is limited to in-frame clones, with some not included. This table has some 120,000 clones, more than 70% appearing once. What was sequenced was peripheral blood. The receptor set was obtained from a human donor in a cohort sampled during active COVID-19.

CDR3 sequence reads: CASSQVRDSNTGELFF. The CDR3 DNA is TGTGCCAGCAGCCAAGTTCGGGACAGTAACACCGGGGAGCTGTTTTTT. The chain carries TRBV3-1 (or the pseudogene TRBV3-2) and TRBJ2-2; TRBD1 aligns across 7 bases. The length of the CDR3 is 16 residues. CDR1 and CDR2 from the germline V gene are LGHDT and YNNKEL (reference sequence). V shed 1 base and J 2 bases; nucleotides not matched to a gene: 4.

This clone was recorded once. The V and J genes are TRBV2 and TRBJ2-2; D gene ambiguous. The CDR3 loop spans 15 amino acids. The V end lost 6 bases, the J end lost 0 bases, and 11 bases lay between the germline ends. Germline CDR1 and CDR2: SNHLY and FYNNEI. CDR3 bases: TGTGCCAGCAGCCGATATGAGCCGAACACCGGGGAGCTGTTTTTT. Translating it yields CASSRYEPNTGELFF.